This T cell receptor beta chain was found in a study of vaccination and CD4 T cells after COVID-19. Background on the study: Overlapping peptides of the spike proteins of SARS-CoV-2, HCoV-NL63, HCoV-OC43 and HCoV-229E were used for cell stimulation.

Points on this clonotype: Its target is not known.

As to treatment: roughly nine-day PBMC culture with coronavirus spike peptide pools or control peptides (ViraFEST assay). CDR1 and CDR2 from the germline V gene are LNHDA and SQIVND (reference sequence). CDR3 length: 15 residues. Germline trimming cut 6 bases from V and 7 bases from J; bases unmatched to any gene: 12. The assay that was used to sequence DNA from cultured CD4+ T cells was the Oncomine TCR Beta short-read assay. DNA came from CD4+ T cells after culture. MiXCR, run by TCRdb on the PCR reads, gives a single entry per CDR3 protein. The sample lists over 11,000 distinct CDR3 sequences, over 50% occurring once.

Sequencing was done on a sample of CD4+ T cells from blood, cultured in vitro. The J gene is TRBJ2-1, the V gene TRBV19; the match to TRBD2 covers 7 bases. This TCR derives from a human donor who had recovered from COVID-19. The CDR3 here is CASSDYGLVRNEQFF. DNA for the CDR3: TGTGCCAGTAGCGACTATGGACTAGTAAGGAATGAGCAGTTCTTC.